This TCR beta chain was profiled in a study of CD8 T cells in ankylosing spondylitis. TCRdb reprocessed the 5' RACE reads with MiXCR, giving one entry per CDR3 protein. Of 700,000 or so distinct CDR3 sequences in the sample, around 19% are singletons; the top ten hold about 20%. This clonotype occurred a few times. Antigen: not known. Study observations and caveats: Seemingly distinctive of ankylosing spondylitis blood was a TCR beta motif formed by eight highly homologous variants. Researchers reportedly found disease-linked clones significantly enriched in matched ankylosing spondylitis synovial fluid. Disease-linked clones proved CD8+ and comparatively uncommon in peripheral blood.

Looked up from germline, CDR1 is SGHRS and CDR2 is YFSETQ. The germline V and J ends were trimmed by 0 bases and 7 bases, with 13 bases remaining between them. The length of the CDR3 is 15 residues. The sequenced sample consisted of blood, either unsorted or a sorted T cell fraction (not recorded which). This chain uses TRBV5-1 with TRBJ2-2; D perhaps matches TRBD2 (5 bases). This sequence originates from a male donor with ankylosing spondylitis. CDR3 coding DNA: TGCGCCAGCAGCTTGGCCTCGAGCGGATACGGGGAGCTGTTTTTT. Translated, it gives CASSLASSGYGELFF.